This TCR beta chain was profiled in a study of blood T cell repertoires in COVID-19. Across the whole study: Both acute and convalescent COVID-19 samples were obtained from the United States, Italy and Spain. Sources were T cells, B-cell-depleted T cells, or PBMCs; the material itself was cDNA or gDNA.

In the original processing: Counts of nucleated cells, estimated from reference gene primer amplification, were obtained. The method was immunoSEQ multiplex PCR; TCRdb's version includes in-frame clones alone and lacks a portion of them. V and J calls plus clone size are reproduced from that table; the DNA served to infer D and trimming. The sample carries about 210,000 clones, about 85% recorded once. Germline CDR1 is SGHNT and CDR2 is YYREEE (reference sequence). CDR3 length: 14 amino acids. Between the trimmed V and J ends, which lost 0 bases and 4 bases, there was a span of 10 bases. The chain is built from TRBV5-4 and TRBJ1-1, with D tentatively TRBD1 (5 bases). What was sequenced was peripheral blood. This sequence was found in a man in his forties with acute or convalescent COVID-19. Here the CDR3 reads CASSLGYGGTEAFF. The DNA for the CDR3 is TGTGCCAGCAGCTTGGGATACGGGGGCACTGAAGCTTTCTTT.